One sample yielded the 27 T cell receptor beta chains listed below, sequenced in a study of preoperative IRX-2 immunotherapy in early breast cancer. Indicated treatment: preoperative locoregional IRX-2 cytokine immunotherapy. The protocol was immunoSEQ multiplex PCR, while the TCRdb copy is restricted to in-frame clones and leaves out a portion. The data contain about 89,000 clones, 86% of them singletons. Material: tumor tissue, obtained after IRX-2 immunotherapy. The receptor set was obtained from a human donor with breast cancer.

The chain joins TRBV15 to TRBJ2-3; the match to TRBD2 covers 8 bases. CDR1 LNHNV and CDR2 YYDKDF come from the germline V gene (reference sequence). Trimming cost V 0 bases and J 0 bases; bases outside gene matches: 14. The CDR3 spans 20 residues. In DNA form, the CDR3 reads TGTGCCACCAGCAGAGATTTGGTCCCCGGGAGGGCCCGAAGCACAGATACGCAGTATTTT. This gives the protein CATSRDLVPGRARSTDTQYF. Full variable domain (missing parts from reference TRBV15 and TRBJ2-3): DAMVIQNPRYQVTQFGKPVTLSCSQTLNHNVMYWYQQKSSQAPKLLFHYYDKDFNNEADTPDNFQSRRPNTSFCFLDIRSPGLGDTAMYLCATSRDLVPGRARSTDTQYFGPGTRLTVL.

This chain joins TRBV5-1 and TRBJ2-5, with 11 bases lining up with TRBD2. CDR3 length equals 16 residues. From germline, CDR1 is SGHRS and CDR2 YFSETQ. Trimming at V came to 4 bases and at J to 2 bases, leaving 7 bases not matched to a gene. CDR3 sequence (DNA): TGCGCCAGCAGCCCTCTAGCGGGGGGACTACAAGAGACCCAGTACTTC. Its translation: CASSPLAGGLQETQYF.

The chain employs TRBV5-1 and TRBJ2-1; TRBD2 matches 10 bases. CDR3 length: 16 residues. The germline gives CDR1 SGHRS, CDR2 YFSETQ. The V segment lost 4 bases and the J segment 5 bases; nucleotides outside the gene matches: 9. The CDR3 nucleotides read TGCGCCAGCAGCCGCGGGGTAGCGGGGGGCCACAATGAGCAGTTCTTC. Protein product: CASSRGVAGGHNEQFF.

The gene calls are TRBV29-1 and TRBJ2-2; no definite D call. The V end was cut by 4 bases, the J end by 5 bases, with 8 bases between. Germline assignment: CDR1 SQVTM and CDR2 ANQGSEA. The CDR3 contains 12 residues. The CDR3 protein is CSVVMETGELFF. The CDR3, as DNA: TGCAGCGTTGTCATGGAGACCGGGGAGCTGTTTTTT.

The chain recombines TRBV7-6 with TRBJ1-5, with 10 positions matching TRBD1. The junction had 7 bases not matched to a gene; V was cut back by 4 bases and J by 7 bases. The germline V gene encodes CDR1 SGHVS and CDR2 FNYEAQ. The CDR3 runs to 15 residues. CDR3 residues: CASSSGQGIGQPQHF. CDR3 DNA: TGTGCCAGCAGCTCGGGACAGGGGATAGGCCAGCCCCAGCATTTT.

This clone was picked up a small number of times. The chain carries TRBV11-3 and TRBJ1-1; D unclear. Germline loops: CDR1 SGHNT, CDR2 YENEEA. This CDR3 comprises 14 residues. V dropped 2 bases and J dropped 6 bases, with 13 bases sitting between them. CDR3 protein: CASSLLVRDPEAFF. The CDR3 bases are TGTGCCAGCAGCTTATTGGTGAGGGATCCTGAAGCTTTCTTT.

This rearrangement joins TRBV7-1 to TRBJ1-5; no clear D. TRBV7-1 is recorded as an ORF, its role being uncertain. The CDR3 extends over 15 amino acids. Trimming removed 4 bases from V and 0 bases from J, with 10 bases in between. The CDR3 nucleotides are TGTGCCAGCAGCTTACGGGGTTATAGCAATCAGCCCCAGCATTTT. It yields the protein CASSLRGYSNQPQHF.

This clone has just one count. The genes are TRBV5-1 and TRBJ1-5; D unclear. The V and J ends lost 4 bases and 7 bases respectively, with 18 bases between them. Germline V CDR1 and CDR2: SGHRS, YFSETQ. This CDR3 comprises 15 residues. CDR3 nucleotides: TGCGCCAGCAGCGCCACACCGGCGGGCGGGCAGCCCCAGCATTTT. Encoded protein: CASSATPAGGQPQHF.

CDR3 bases: TGTGCCAGTAGTATTTTGGACAGGGATGAGCAGTACTTC. Translating it yields CASSILDRDEQYF. The V call is TRBV19, the J call TRBJ2-7; 8 bases map to TRBD1. CDR1 LNHDA and CDR2 SQIVND come from the germline V gene (reference sequence). This CDR3 is 13 amino acids long. With 3 bases clipped from V and 7 bases from J, the junction kept 5 bases outside the gene matches. Using reference TRBV19 and TRBJ2-7 for the parts outside the CDR3, the full variable domain is DGGITQSPKYLFRKEGQNVTLSCEQNLNHDAMYWYRQDPGQGLRLIYYSQIVNDFQKGDIAEGYSVSREKKESFPLTVTSAQKNPTAFYLCASSILDRDEQYFGPGTRLTVT.

The genes are TRBV19 and TRBJ2-1; D uncertain. Germline CDR1 reads LNHDA; CDR2 reads SQIVND (reference sequence). The CDR3 runs to 13 residues. The V and J ends lost 3 bases and 6 bases respectively, with 9 bases between them. CDR3 residues: CASSIIGGNEQFF. DNA of the CDR3: TGTGCCAGTAGTATTATAGGCGGCAATGAGCAGTTCTTC.

The J gene is TRBJ1-3, the V gene TRBV6-8, with D uncertain. The germline V gene encodes CDR1 MNHGY and CDR2 SAAAGT. V was trimmed by 7 bases and J by 0 bases, leaving 13 bases between them. The CDR3 runs to 15 residues. CDR3 amino acids: CASMETVHSGNTIYF. In DNA, the CDR3 is TGTGCCAGCATGGAAACGGTTCACTCTGGAAACACCATATATTTT.

J is TRBJ1-1 and V is TRBV18, with a possible D match to TRBD1 (5 bases). V was cut by 1 base and J by 4 bases, with 10 bases left in between. The CDR3 is 14 amino acids. Per the germline V gene, CDR1 is KGHSH and CDR2 is LQKENI. The chain's CDR3 is CASSPRLGVTEAFF. The CDR3 DNA is TGTGCCAGCTCACCACGTTTGGGGGTCACTGAAGCTTTCTTT.

The genes are TRBV4-1 and TRBJ2-7; 11 positions agree with TRBD1. There are 16 residues in the CDR3. CDR1 and CDR2 from the germline V gene are MGHRA and YSYEKL. Trimming cost V 5 bases and J 4 bases; bases outside gene matches: 10. CDR3 DNA sequence: TGCGCCAGCAGCAAAGCATCGGGACAGGGGGTGTACGAGCAGTACTTC. Translation: CASSKASGQGVYEQYF.

The genes are TRBV19 and TRBJ1-4; a weak D match, TRBD1 (5 bases). Germline loops: CDR1 LNHDA, CDR2 SQIVND (reference sequence). This CDR3 is built from 15 residues. V was cut by 5 bases and J by 8 bases, with 18 bases left in between. Written as DNA, the CDR3 is TGTGCCAGTAGTCCCCCTGGGACGGTGGGGGAAAAACTGTTTTTT. It yields the protein CASSPPGTVGEKLFF.

The V and J genes are TRBV19 and TRBJ1-3; D call uncertain. Germline lookup yields CDR1 LNHDA and CDR2 SQIVND (reference sequence). Trimming took 6 bases from V and 2 from J, leaving 8 bases between them. This CDR3 spans 13 amino acids. This chain's CDR3 is CASRRSAGNTIYF. Here the CDR3 DNA reads TGTGCCAGTAGGAGGTCTGCTGGAAACACCATATATTTT.

The chain links TRBV10-2 to TRBJ1-1, with a weak D call TRBD1 (5 bases). V was shortened by 3 bases and J by 3 bases, with 8 bases between the two germline ends. CDR3 size: 13 residues. Germline CDR1 and CDR2: WSHSY and SAAADI. CDR3 residues: CASSEGGDTEAFF. The CDR3 coding sequence is TGCGCCAGCAGTGARGGGGGGGACACTGAAGCTTTCTTT.

V usage is TRBV16 and J usage is TRBJ2-2; D call uncertain. Germline V lookup: CDR1 KGHSY, CDR2 FQNENV. The CDR3 length is 15 residues. V lost 1 base to trimming and J lost 0 bases, with 6 bases between them. In DNA, the CDR3 is TGTGCCAGCAGCCAATTAGGCCCGAACACCGGGGAGCTGTTTTTT. The encoded protein is CASSQLGPNTGELFF.

The V gene is TRBV28, the J gene TRBJ1-2, with a possible D match to TRBD1 (6 bases). The CDR3 consists of 14 residues. V lost 8 bases and J 4 bases, leaving 17 bases between the germline ends. Germline V CDR1 and CDR2: MDHEN, SYDVKM. This CDR3 is CASGDGGRVYGYTF. The CDR3 DNA reads as TGTGCCAGCGGGGACGGGGGGCGCGTCTATGGCTACACCTTC.

V and J are TRBV6-8 and TRBJ1-5; 7 bases fit TRBD1. J lost 11 bases, V lost 6 bases, and 7 bases had no gene match. The CDR3 sequence is 12 residues long. The germline V gene has CDR1 MNHGY and CDR2 SAAAGT. The CDR3 region has the DNA TGTGCCAGCAGAAAACAGGGGAATGCCCAGCATTTT. It codes for CASRKQGNAQHF.

The chain has TRBV15 and TRBJ2-3; D possibly corresponds to TRBD2 (7 bases). CDR1 and CDR2 from the germline V gene are LNHNV and YYDKDF (reference sequence). V lost 3 bases to trimming and J lost 2 bases, with 9 bases between them. This CDR3 has 14 residues. The CDR3: CATSRGGPTDTQYF. CDR3 sequence (DNA): TGTGCCACCAGCAGGGGGGGGCCCACAGATACGCAGTATTTT.

The chain combines TRBV30 with TRBJ2-1, with a tentative D call TRBD2 (5 bases). The V and J ends lost 0 bases and 5 bases respectively, with 8 bases between them. The CDR3 runs to 13 residues. The germline CDR1 and CDR2 sequences are GTSNPN and SVGIG (reference sequence). The CDR3 here is CAWSVGLNNEQFF. Written as DNA, the CDR3 is TGTGCCTGGAGTGTTGGACTGAACAATGAGCAGTTCTTC.

The chain recombines TRBV5-1 with TRBJ1-2, with 9 positions matching TRBD1. The CDR3 contains 14 residues. V shed 2 bases and J 9 bases; nucleotides not matched to a gene: 8. CDR1 and CDR2 from the germline V gene are SGHRS and YFSETQ. The CDR3 loop is CASSFGDRAYSYTF. The CDR3 DNA reads as TGCGCCAGCAGCTTTGGGGACAGGGCATACAGCTACACCTTC.

The sample holds a few counts of this clone. The chain employs TRBV6-8 and TRBJ2-5; D is perhaps TRBD1 (6 bases). The CDR3 has 16 residues. Germline V CDR1 and CDR2: MNHGY, SAAAGT. The V end lost 7 bases, the J end lost 5 bases, and 23 bases lay between the germline ends. The DNA for the CDR3 is TGTGCCAGCAACGGACTTATAGAGACCCAGGGGGAGACCCAGTACTTC. It specifies CASNGLIETQGETQYF.

This clone was counted a single time. The rearrangement joins TRBV7-4 to TRBJ2-7; 8 bases are a match to TRBD1. The V segment lost 4 bases and the J segment 3 bases; nucleotides outside the gene matches: 2. Germline CDR1 SGHVT, CDR2 SQSDAQ. The CDR3 has 13 residues. CDR3 bases: TGTGCCAGCAGCTCTACAGGGGGCTACGAGCAGTACTTC. Amino acid sequence: CASSSTGGYEQYF.

The chain is built from TRBV11-3 and TRBJ2-2; D is undetermined. V was shortened by 2 bases and J by 3 bases, with 10 bases between the two germline ends. The germline V gene encodes CDR1 SGHNT and CDR2 YENEEA. The CDR3 loop spans 15 amino acids. CDR3 region: CASSLQRSDTGELFF. CDR3 DNA: TGTGCCAGCAGCTTACAGCGATCGGACACCGGGGAGCTGTTTTTT.

V and J are TRBV4-1 and TRBJ2-4; no reliable D call. The germline V gene has CDR1 MGHRA and CDR2 YSYEKL. V lost 0 bases and J 2 bases, leaving 8 bases between the germline ends. The CDR3 totals 15 residues. The CDR3 coding sequence is TGCGCCAGCAGCCAAGATCCCTGGACCAAAAACATTCAGTACTTC. Protein sequence: CASSQDPWTKNIQYF.

This chain links TRBV7-1 with TRBJ1-3, with D tentatively TRBD1 (5 bases). TRBV7-1 is recorded as an ORF, its role being uncertain. Trimming shortened V by 4 bases and J by 0 bases, and 16 bases separated the two germline ends. The CDR3 contains 17 residues. Here the CDR3 DNA reads TGTGCCAGCAGCTTAGGTCCGCGGGGGAGCTCTGGAAACACCATATATTTT. Translation: CASSLGPRGSSGNTIYF.